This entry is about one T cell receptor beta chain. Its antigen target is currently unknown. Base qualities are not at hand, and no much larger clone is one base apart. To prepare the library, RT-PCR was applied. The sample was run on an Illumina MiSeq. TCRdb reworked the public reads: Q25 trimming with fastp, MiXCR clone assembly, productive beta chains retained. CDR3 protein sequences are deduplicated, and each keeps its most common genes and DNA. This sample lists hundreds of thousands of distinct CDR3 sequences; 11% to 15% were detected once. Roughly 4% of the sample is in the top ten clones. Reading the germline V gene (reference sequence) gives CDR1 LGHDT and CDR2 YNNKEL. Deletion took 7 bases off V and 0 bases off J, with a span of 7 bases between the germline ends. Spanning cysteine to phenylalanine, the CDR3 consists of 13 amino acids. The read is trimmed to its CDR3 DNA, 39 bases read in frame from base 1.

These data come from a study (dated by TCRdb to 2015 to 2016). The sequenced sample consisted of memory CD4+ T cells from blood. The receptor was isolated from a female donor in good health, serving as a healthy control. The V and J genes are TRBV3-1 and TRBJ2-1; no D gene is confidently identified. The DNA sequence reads TGTGCCAGCAAGCTAAACTCCTACAATGAGCAGTTCTTC. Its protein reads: CASKLNSYNEQFF.